These 7 T cell receptor beta chains share one sample of origin, sequenced in a study of identical twins (TCRdb year 2016). Library prep was done by 5' RACE. TCRdb names Illumina HiSeq 2000 as the instrument used. TCRdb itself trimmed the public reads at Q25 with fastp, ran MiXCR and retained productive beta chains. Identical CDR3 protein sequences are pooled into one entry, listed with their most common genes and DNA. A total of a few hundred thousand distinct CDR3 sequences appear in this sample, approximately 8.8% of them only once. Clones ranked in the top ten supply 8% to 9.5% of the sample. The sequenced sample consisted of naive T cells sorted from blood. Taken with the paper, the label for cell subset or site translates to: cells isolated with a human naive T-cell isolation kit. The receptor set was obtained from a woman between 50 and 59 years old in good health.

This clonotype was observed at least ten times. The V and J genes are TRBV29-1 and TRBJ2-1, with 8 bases identical to TRBD1. J lost 0 bases, V lost 6 bases, and 7 bases had no gene match. Germline assignment: CDR1 SQVTM and CDR2 ANQGSEA. The CDR3 totals 15 residues. The CDR3 bases are TGCAGCGTATGGACAGGGATGAACTCCTACAATGAGCAGTTCTTC. Translating it yields CSVWTGMNSYNEQFF.

There are a few counts of this clonotype. The V call is TRBV15, the J call TRBJ1-2; D uncertain. V was pared by 3 bases and J by 6 bases, with 8 bases between. The CDR3 extends over 12 amino acids. The germline V gene has CDR1 LNHNV and CDR2 YYDKDF (reference sequence). The CDR3 region has the DNA TGTGCCACCAGCAGGGTTAAGCATGGCTACACCTTC. Residues: CATSRVKHGYTF. Supplemented by reference TRBV15 and TRBJ1-2, the full variable domain reads DAMVIQNPRYQVTQFGKPVTLSCSQTLNHNVMYWYQQKSSQAPKLLFHYYDKDFNNEADTPDNFQSRRPNTSFCFLDIRSPGLGDTAMYLCATSRVKHGYTFGSGTRLTVV.

This clonotype has ten or more counts. J is TRBJ1-5 and V is TRBV20-1; 8 nucleotides match TRBD1. The CDR3 totals 21 residues. Trimming cost V 0 bases and J 0 bases; bases outside gene matches: 19. Germline V gene data show CDR1 as DFQATT and CDR2 as SNEGSKA (reference sequence). This CDR3 is CSARDHVGTGGMDFSNQPQHF. For the CDR3, the DNA is TGCAGTGCTAGAGATCATGTCGGTACAGGGGGTATGGATTTTAGCAATCAGCCCCAGCATTTT.

The chain combines TRBV12-5 with TRBJ2-7; tentative D call: TRBD1 (6 bases). Per germline, CDR1 LGHNT and CDR2 FRNRAP. Trimming left V 1 base short and J 3 bases short, with 10 bases between. The CDR3 is made up of 14 amino acids. The CDR3 DNA is TGTGCTAGTGGTTTGGGGACAGAGTTCTACGAGCAGTACTTC. Residues: CASGLGTEFYEQYF.

This clonotype was counted at least ten times. The chain combines TRBV3-1 with TRBJ2-7; D gene ambiguous. The CDR3 is made up of 14 amino acids. V lost 5 bases to trimming and J lost 0 bases, with 11 bases between them. The germline gives CDR1 LGHDT, CDR2 YNNKEL (reference sequence). DNA of the CDR3: TGTGCCAGCAGCTTAGTCCCCACCTCCTACGAGCAGTACTTC. Translated, it gives CASSLVPTSYEQYF.

This clonotype was detected a few times. This chain joins TRBV2 and TRBJ1-2; TRBD1 aligns across 8 bases. With 11 bases clipped from V and 7 bases from J, the junction kept 12 bases outside the gene matches. The CDR3 runs 13 residues. Germline V gives CDR1 SNHLY, CDR2 FYNNEI. The CDR3 bases are TGTGCCCGAAAGGACAGGGAGGTTGGTGGCTACACCTTC. This encodes CARKDREVGGYTF.

This clonotype was picked up many times. The chain has TRBV10-3 and TRBJ1-5; 7 nucleotides match TRBD1. Germline V CDR1 and CDR2: ENHRY, SYGVKD. V lost 6 bases, J lost 7 bases, and 6 bases stayed unmatched. The CDR3 has 13 amino acids. This CDR3 is CAISGQDDQPQHF. The CDR3 bases are TGTGCCATCAGCGGACAGGACGACCAGCCCCAGCATTTT.